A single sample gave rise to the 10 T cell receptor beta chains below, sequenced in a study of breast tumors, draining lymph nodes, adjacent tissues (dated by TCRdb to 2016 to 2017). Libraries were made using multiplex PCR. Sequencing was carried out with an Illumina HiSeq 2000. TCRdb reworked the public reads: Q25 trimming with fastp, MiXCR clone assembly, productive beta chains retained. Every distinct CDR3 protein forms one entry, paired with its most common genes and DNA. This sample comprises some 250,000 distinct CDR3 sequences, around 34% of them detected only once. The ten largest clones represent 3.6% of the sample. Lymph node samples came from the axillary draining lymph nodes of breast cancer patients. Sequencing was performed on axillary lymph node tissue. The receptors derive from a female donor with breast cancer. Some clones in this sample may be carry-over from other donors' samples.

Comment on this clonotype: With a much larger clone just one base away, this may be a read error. Here the CDR3 reads CARSVQGRASNQPQHF. For the CDR3, the DNA is TGTGCCCGGAGTGTACAGGGCAGGGCGAGCAATCAGCCCCAGCATTTT. The chain has TRBV30 and TRBJ1-5, with D perhaps TRBD1 (6 bases). The germline V gene encodes CDR1 GTSNPN and CDR2 SVGIG (reference sequence). This CDR3 is 16 amino acids long.

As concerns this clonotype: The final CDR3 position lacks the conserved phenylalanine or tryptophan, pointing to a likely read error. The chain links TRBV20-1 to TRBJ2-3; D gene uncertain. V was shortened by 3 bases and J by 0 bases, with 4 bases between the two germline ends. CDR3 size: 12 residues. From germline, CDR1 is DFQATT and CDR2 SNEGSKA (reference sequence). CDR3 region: CSASGSTDTQYL. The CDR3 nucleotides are TGCAGTGCTAGCGGGAGCACAGATACGCAGTATCTT.

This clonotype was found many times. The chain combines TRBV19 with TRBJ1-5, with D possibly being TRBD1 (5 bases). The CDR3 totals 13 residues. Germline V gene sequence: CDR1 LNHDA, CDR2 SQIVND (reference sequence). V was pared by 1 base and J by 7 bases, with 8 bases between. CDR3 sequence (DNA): TGTGCCAGTAGTATAGGGGGCGGCCAGCCCCAGCATTTT. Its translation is CASSIGGGQPQHF.

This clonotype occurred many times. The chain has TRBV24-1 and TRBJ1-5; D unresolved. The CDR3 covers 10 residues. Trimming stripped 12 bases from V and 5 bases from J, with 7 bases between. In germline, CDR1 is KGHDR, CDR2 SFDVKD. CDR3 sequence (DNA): TGTGCCCCCCTATATCAGCCCCAGCATTTT. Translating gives CAPLYQPQHF.

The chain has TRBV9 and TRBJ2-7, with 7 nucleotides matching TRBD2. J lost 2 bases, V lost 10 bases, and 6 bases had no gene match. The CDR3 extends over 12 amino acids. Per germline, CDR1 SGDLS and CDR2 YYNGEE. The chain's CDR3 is CAGEAGPYEQYF. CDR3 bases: TGTGCCGGAGAAGCGGGGCCCTACGAGCAGTACTTC.

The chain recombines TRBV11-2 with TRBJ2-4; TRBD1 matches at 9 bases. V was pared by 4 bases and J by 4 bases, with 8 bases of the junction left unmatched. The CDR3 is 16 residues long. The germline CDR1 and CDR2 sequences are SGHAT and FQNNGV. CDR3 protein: CASSYGPGTGKNIQYF. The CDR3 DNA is TGTGCCAGCAGCTATGGCCCCGGGACAGGGAAAAACATTCAGTACTTC.

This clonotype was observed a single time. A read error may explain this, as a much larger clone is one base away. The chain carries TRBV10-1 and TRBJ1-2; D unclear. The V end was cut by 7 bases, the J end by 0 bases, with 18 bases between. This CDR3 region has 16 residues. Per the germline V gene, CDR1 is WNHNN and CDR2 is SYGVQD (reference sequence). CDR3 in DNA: TGCGCCAGCATCATATCGGCAGAGAAAGCTAACTATGGCTACACCTTC. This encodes CASIISAEKANYGYTF.

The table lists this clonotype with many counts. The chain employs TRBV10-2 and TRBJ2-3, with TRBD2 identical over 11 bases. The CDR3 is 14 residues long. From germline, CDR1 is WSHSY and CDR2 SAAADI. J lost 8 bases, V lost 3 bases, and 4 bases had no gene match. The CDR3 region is CASSDLAGGGTQYF. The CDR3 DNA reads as TGCGCCAGCAGTGACCTAGCGGGGGGCGGTACGCAGTATTTT.

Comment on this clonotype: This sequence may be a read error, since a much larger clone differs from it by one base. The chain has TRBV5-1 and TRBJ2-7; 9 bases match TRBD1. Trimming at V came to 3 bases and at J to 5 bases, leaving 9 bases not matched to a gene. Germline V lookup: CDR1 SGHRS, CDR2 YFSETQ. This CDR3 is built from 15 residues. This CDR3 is CASSSVDRGDHEQYF. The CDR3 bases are TGCGCCAGCAGCTCGGTGGACAGGGGTGACCACGAGCAGTACTTC.

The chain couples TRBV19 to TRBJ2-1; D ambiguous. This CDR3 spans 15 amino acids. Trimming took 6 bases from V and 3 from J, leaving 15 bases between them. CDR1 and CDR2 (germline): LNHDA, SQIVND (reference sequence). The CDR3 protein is CASSLDKYGYNEQFF. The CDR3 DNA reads TGTGCCAGTAGCCTCGACAAGTATGGCTACAATGAGCAGTTCTTC.